This T cell receptor (beta chain) emerged from a study of blood T cells in healthy people across ages. With a J-beta primer mix and a sample-barcoded 5' primer, a second PCR ran about 7 to 11 cycles. TCRdb ran MiXCR on the 5' RACE reads and lists one entry per CDR3 protein. The table shows about 780,000 distinct CDR3 sequences, with around a quarter occurring only once. J gave up 1 base and V 6 bases, and 6 bases lay outside the gene matches. Germline loops: CDR1 DFQATT, CDR2 SNEGSKA (reference sequence). CDR3 size: 14 residues. The sample was also reused in another study, on T cells of mothers and their children. This second study notes: cDNA was made from all extracted RNA, around 1.5 ug per 15 ul. Each child contributed about 3 million TCR beta CDR3 reads, while each mother contributed over 8.5 million. There were no persistent microchimeric T cell clones detected.

This sequence originates from a boy aged 5-17 years in good health. The chain recombines TRBV20-1 with TRBJ1-5, with 7 nucleotides matching TRBD1. The sample consisted of blood. In DNA, the CDR3 is TGCAGTGCCCGGGACAGCTGGAGCAATCAGCCCCAGCATTTT. It encodes CSARDSWSNQPQHF.